One TCR beta chain is described in this entry. Antigen unknown. The CDR3 is 15 amino acids. Germline V gene data show CDR1 as SGHDT and CDR2 as YYEEEE. Trimming took 3 bases from V and 4 from J, leaving 16 bases between them. This entry belongs to a study of T cell responses to AZD1222 COVID-19 vaccine. Whole-study results and caveats: Among those given AZD1222, only five or six were seropositive at baseline. There were vaccine-associated CD4 TCRs across spike, dominant at 160-218 and 743-854.

The method was immunoSEQ multiplex PCR; TCRdb's version includes in-frame clones alone and lacks a portion of them. Of about 46,000 clones listed, 80% to 90% are singletons. The starting material was peripheral blood, obtained 28 days after the second AZD1222 dose. The origin of this receptor is an adult who received the AZD1222 COVID-19 vaccine. V gene TRBV5-6 combines with J gene TRBJ2-5, with no clear D. As DNA, the CDR3 is TGTGCCAGCAGCTGGTCCGGTCACCCGGTAGAGACCCAGTACTTC. Protein: CASSWSGHPVETQYF.